The next 25 T cell receptor beta chains were all read from a single sample in a study of cytomegalovirus exposure and HLA in healthy donors. Primers for the PCR totalled 60 Vbeta and 13 Jbeta. Produced via immunoSEQ multiplex PCR; TCRdb's table is partial and in-frame only. Found here are 140,000 to 150,000 clones, approximately 65% of them singletons; the top ten hold roughly 6%. The source material was PBMCs. These receptors came from an older woman in good health and CMV-seronegative.

As for this clone: Other DNA sequences from this sample encode an identical CDR3 as well. The gene calls are TRBV4-1 and TRBJ2-7; 7 positions match TRBD1. Germline lookup yields CDR1 MGHRA and CDR2 YSYEKL. This CDR3 comprises 15 residues. The V and J ends lost 0 bases and 1 base, in that order; junction bases with no gene match: 3. The CDR3 coding sequence is TGCGCCAGCAGCCAAGATTGGGGACAGTCCTACGAGCAGTACTTC. Its translation is CASSQDWGQSYEQYF.

This clone has only a few counts. The chain uses TRBV7-2 and TRBJ2-2; perhaps TRBD2 as D (5 bases). V dropped 5 bases and J dropped 2 bases, with 15 bases sitting between them. The CDR3 extends over 16 amino acids. The germline V gene has CDR1 SGHTA and CDR2 FQGNSA. The CDR3 protein is CASSPFGVGNTGELFF. Written as DNA, the CDR3 is TGTGCCAGCAGCCCCTTCGGGGTAGGAAACACCGGGGAGCTGTTTTTT.

This rearrangement joins TRBV6-1 to TRBJ1-3, with D unresolved. CDR1 is MNHNS, CDR2 SASEGT, per germline. This CDR3 comprises 13 residues. V was clipped by 4 bases and J by 2 bases, with 6 bases between them. As DNA, the CDR3 is TGTGCCAGCAGTGTAGTTACTGGAAACACCATATATTTT. This codes for CASSVVTGNTIYF.

This chain connects TRBV19 to TRBJ2-1; 14 bases match TRBD2. V shed 4 bases and J 7 bases; nucleotides not matched to a gene: 6. The CDR3 consists of 16 residues. Looked up from germline, CDR1 is LNHDA and CDR2 is SQIVND (reference sequence). The CDR3 coding sequence is TGTGCCAGTAGTAGCCTAGGGACTAGCGGGAGTAATGAGCAGTTCTTC. Translation gives CASSSLGTSGSNEQFF.

This chain joins TRBV6-6 and TRBJ2-7, with 8 nucleotides matching TRBD2. This CDR3 is built from 14 residues. CDR1 is MNHNY, CDR2 SVGAGI, per germline (reference sequence). The trim removed 8 bases at V and 4 bases at J, leaving 10 bases unmatched. Written as DNA, the CDR3 is TGTGCCAGCTCGGACGGGACTAGTAGTTACGAGCAGTACTTC. It codes for CASSDGTSSYEQYF.

The J gene is TRBJ2-1, the V gene TRBV5-1; 7 bases align to TRBD2. The germline V gene encodes CDR1 SGHRS and CDR2 YFSETQ. V shed 0 bases, J shed 4 bases, and the junction held 7 bases outside the gene matches. The CDR3 covers 16 residues. The CDR3 loop reads CASSLGSSGTYNEQFF. In DNA, the CDR3 is TGCGCCAGCAGCTTGGGGTCTAGCGGAACTTACAATGAGCAGTTCTTC.

The V call is TRBV5-8, the J call TRBJ2-5; tentatively, D is TRBD2 (6 bases). With 4 bases removed from V and 5 bases from J, the gap between germline ends came to 18 bases. The germline V gene has CDR1 SGHTS and CDR2 YDEGEE. This CDR3 has 15 residues. The CDR3 bases are TGTGCCAGCAGCCTGGGGGAGGTGGGAGCTGAGACCCAGTACTTC. Its translation: CASSLGEVGAETQYF.

There are a few counts of this clone. The V call is TRBV27, the J call TRBJ2-4, with D maybe TRBD2 (7 bases). V was cut by 5 bases and J by 2 bases, with 16 bases left in between. The length of the CDR3 is 16 residues. Per germline, CDR1 MNHEY and CDR2 SMNVEV (reference sequence). The chain's CDR3 is CASSLWGGASKNIQYF. CDR3 nucleotides: TGTGCCAGCAGTCTCTGGGGGGGCGCGTCCAAAAACATTCAGTACTTC.

J is TRBJ2-6 and V is TRBV14, with 7 bases that match TRBD1. CDR3 length equals 19 residues. Germline CDR1 and CDR2: SGHDN and FVKESK. V lost 0 bases to trimming and J lost 0 bases; unmatched junction nucleotides: 8. The CDR3 region has the DNA TGTGCCAGCAGCCAAGAATGGAAGGGGGCTTTCTCTGGGGCCAACGTCCTGACTTTC. This gives the protein CASSQEWKGAFSGANVLTF.

V is TRBV7-2 and J is TRBJ2-7; D remains ambiguous. This CDR3 has 12 amino acids. The V and J ends lost 5 bases and 3 bases respectively, with 8 bases between them. CDR1 is SGHTA and CDR2 is FQGNSA in the germline V gene. CDR3 nucleotide sequence: TGTGCCAGCAGCCCACTCTTCTACGAGCAGTACTTC. Protein product: CASSPLFYEQYF. Combining the CDR3 with reference TRBV7-2 and TRBJ2-7 gives the whole variable domain GAGVSQSPSNKVTEKGKDVELRCDPISGHTALYWYRQSLGQGLEFLIYFQGNSAPDKSGLPSDRFSAERTGGSVSTLTIQRTQQEDSAVYLCASSPLFYEQYFGPGTRLTVT.

The chain has TRBV11-2 and TRBJ2-4; 9 bases agree with TRBD2. The CDR3 sequence is 16 residues long. V shed 5 bases, J shed 4 bases, and the junction held 9 bases outside the gene matches. The germline gives CDR1 SGHAT, CDR2 FQNNGV. CDR3 nucleotides: TGTGCCAGCAGCCCCCCGCGGGGACTAGCAAAAAACATTCAGTACTTC. Translation: CASSPPRGLAKNIQYF. Full variable domain (outside the CDR3, taken from reference TRBV11-2 and TRBJ2-4): EAGVAQSPRYKIIEKRQSVAFWCNPISGHATLYWYQQILGQGPKLLIQFQNNGVVDDSQLPKDRFSAERLKGVDSTLKIQPAKLEDSAVYLCASSPPRGLAKNIQYFGAGTRLSVL.

About this clone itself: The sample holds other DNA sequences that translate to the same CDR3. This rearrangement joins TRBV27 to TRBJ2-1, with 14 bases aligning to TRBD2. The CDR3 consists of 15 residues. Per the germline V gene, CDR1 is MNHEY and CDR2 is SMNVEV (reference sequence). The V segment lost 10 bases and the J segment 7 bases; nucleotides outside the gene matches: 9. CDR3: CATGGLAGAGNEQFF. Written as DNA, the CDR3 is TGTGCCACGGGGGGACTAGCGGGGGCCGGGAATGAGCAGTTCTTC.

V gene TRBV9 combines with J gene TRBJ2-4; 11 bases line up with TRBD2. This CDR3 comprises 19 residues. Looked up from germline, CDR1 is SGDLS and CDR2 is YYNGEE. J was trimmed by 2 bases and V by 0 bases; bases with no gene match: 10. The CDR3, as DNA: TGTGCCAGCAGCGTAGAATTTAGCGGGGGGGCCGGGTCCAAAAACATTCAGTACTTC. Translating gives CASSVEFSGGAGSKNIQYF.

This clone occurred once. The rearrangement uses TRBV28 and TRBJ2-1; 8 bases agree with TRBD2. Losses at the gene ends were 3 bases for V and 3 bases for J; bases not matched to a gene: 1. The CDR3 spans 14 residues. The germline gives CDR1 MDHEN, CDR2 SYDVKM. The CDR3 loop reads CASSFSGIYNEQFF. CDR3 DNA: TGTGCCAGCAGTTTTAGCGGGATCTACAATGAGCAGTTCTTC.

Notes on this clone: At one boundary the junction diverges from the germline segment, which might be a read error. The genes are TRBV27 and TRBJ2-7, with 9 bases fitting TRBD2. Germline CDR1 is MNHEY and CDR2 is SMNVEV (reference sequence). This CDR3 comprises 15 residues. CDR3 loop: CASSHGTSRYYGQYF. The CDR3 DNA follows: TGTGCCAGCAGTCATGGGACTAGCAGATACTACGGGCAGTACTTC.

The chain recombines TRBV15 with TRBJ1-1; D unclear. Trimming stripped 5 bases from V and 1 base from J, with 8 bases between. The CDR3 runs 13 residues. Germline V gives CDR1 LNHNV, CDR2 YYDKDF (reference sequence). CDR3 region: CATSVTRNTEAFF. CDR3 bases: TGTGCCACCAGCGTTACACGGAACACTGAAGCTTTCTTT.

The table lists this clone with a few counts. This chain links TRBV5-6 with TRBJ2-3; possible D gene TRBD1, 5 bases. The CDR3 is 16 residues long. Germline CDR1 reads SGHDT; CDR2 reads YYEEEE. V shed 0 bases and J shed 2 bases, with 13 bases lying between them. In DNA, the CDR3 is TGTGCCAGCAGCTTGGAGGTCCAGGGAACCACAGATACGCAGTATTTT. Amino acid sequence: CASSLEVQGTTDTQYF.

About this clone itself: Other nucleotide sequences in the sample specify the same CDR3. The rearrangement joins TRBV19 to TRBJ1-2, with D uncertain. V was pared by 3 bases and J by 2 bases, with 10 bases between. CDR1 is LNHDA and CDR2 is SQIVND in the germline V gene (reference sequence). The CDR3 runs to 14 residues. The CDR3 loop reads CASSIPGGNYGYTF. The CDR3 DNA follows: TGTGCCAGTAGTATCCCCGGAGGAAACTATGGCTACACCTTC.

The V gene is TRBV7-2, the J gene TRBJ1-2, with D tentatively TRBD1 (5 bases). This CDR3 comprises 14 residues. Germline CDR1 SGHTA, CDR2 FQGNSA. The V and J ends lost 1 base and 0 bases respectively, with 6 bases between them. The CDR3 DNA reads as TGTGCCAGCAGCTTAGGGGACTCTAACTATGGCTACACCTTC. Its translation is CASSLGDSNYGYTF.

This clone was seen a few times. The chain couples TRBV21-1 to TRBJ1-6; TRBD1, the D gene given by the table, was not confirmed from the DNA. TRBV21-1 is a pseudogene locus. This CDR3 contains 15 residues. The CDR3 sequence: CASSGQGARNSPLHF. The CDR3 DNA reads TGTGCCAGCAGCGGCCAGGGGGCTCGGAATTCACCCCTCCACTTT.

The rearrangement uses TRBV10-3 and TRBJ1-4, with D possibly matching TRBD1 (5 bases). The germline V and J ends were trimmed by 3 bases and 2 bases, with 10 bases remaining between them. The CDR3 runs to 15 residues. Germline V gene data show CDR1 as ENHRY and CDR2 as SYGVKD. This CDR3 reads CAISDRGTTNEKLFF. Written as DNA, the CDR3 is TGTGCCATCAGTGATCGGGGGACGACTAATGAAAAACTGTTTTTT.

J is TRBJ1-4 and V is TRBV2; 8 positions match TRBD1. Germline loops: CDR1 SNHLY, CDR2 FYNNEI. The CDR3 extends over 15 amino acids. Trimming removed 6 bases from V and 4 bases from J; junction bases left unmatched: 7. The CDR3 spells CASRAGGHVNEKLFF. The CDR3 DNA reads TGTGCCAGCAGAGCAGGGGGCCATGTTAATGAAAAACTGTTTTTT.

The chain uses TRBV7-2 and TRBJ2-2; D is unresolved. V was clipped by 1 base and J by 2 bases, with 11 bases between them. This CDR3 has 16 amino acids. Per the germline V gene, CDR1 is SGHTA and CDR2 is FQGNSA. CDR3 sequence reads: CASSLEASVNTGELFF. CDR3 nucleotide sequence: TGTGCCAGCAGCTTAGAGGCTAGTGTAAACACCGGGGAGCTGTTTTTT.

The genes are TRBV7-3 and TRBJ2-7; 8 bases are shared with TRBD1. V gave up 3 bases and J gave up 6 bases; unmatched junction bases: 4. The CDR3 sequence is 13 residues long. Germline assignment: CDR1 SGHTA and CDR2 FQGTGA. CDR3 nucleotides: TGTGCCAGCAGCTTGGACAGGGTTGGCGAGCAGTACTTC. Amino acid sequence: CASSLDRVGEQYF.

The CDR3 loop is CASSQAPRAGNTIYF. The CDR3 nucleotides are TGCGCCAGCAGCCAAGCCCCCCGGGCTGGAAACACCATATATTTT. This chain uses TRBV4-1 with TRBJ1-3; D is unclear. The V and J ends lost 1 base and 2 bases respectively, with 9 bases between them. From germline, CDR1 is MGHRA and CDR2 YSYEKL. This CDR3 contains 15 residues.